This T cell receptor (beta chain) comes out of a study of cytomegalovirus exposure and HLA in healthy donors. The PCR used 60 Vbeta and 13 Jbeta primers. Sequencing used immunoSEQ multiplex PCR; TCRdb keeps in-frame clones, though not all of them. The sample data list under 200,000 clones. V lost 5 bases to trimming and J lost 8 bases, with 12 bases between them. In germline, CDR1 is SGHTA, CDR2 FQGNSA. The length of the CDR3 is 12 residues. Study findings and constraints: A later analysis reportedly identified an Asian-associated ancestry cluster as carrying fewer N-insertions than the approximately 730-donor mean. Rare TCR sequences predominated, though certain public TCRs were found in many donors.

Remarks on this clone: The antigen is not known.

What was sequenced was PBMCs. This rearrangement joins TRBV7-2 to TRBJ1-2, with a tentative D call TRBD1 (6 bases). The TCR originated in a woman aged 18-29 years in good health and CMV-seropositive. The CDR3 reads CASSVRDRGYTF. CDR3 sequence (DNA): TGTGCCAGCAGCGTCCGTGACAGGGGCTACACCTTC.